This T cell receptor beta chain appears in the sequencing data of a study of cytomegalovirus exposure and HLA in healthy donors. Primers for the PCR totalled 60 Vbeta and 13 Jbeta. The repertoire was sequenced with immunoSEQ multiplex PCR; TCRdb's copy has only in-frame clones and lacks some. Of fewer than 250,000 clones listed, more than 60% are singletons. V shed 11 bases, J shed 6 bases, and the junction held 11 bases outside the gene matches. CDR3 length: 14 amino acids. Germline CDR1 is MNHNS and CDR2 is SASEGT. The sequencing input was PBMCs. The source is a man aged 35-49 years in good health and CMV-seronegative. The V gene is TRBV6-1, the J gene TRBJ2-2; 8 bases agree with TRBD1. The CDR3 DNA follows: TGTGCCGGCGGACAGGGTCGAAGGCCCGGGGAGCTGTTTTTT. Its translation: CAGGQGRRPGELFF.